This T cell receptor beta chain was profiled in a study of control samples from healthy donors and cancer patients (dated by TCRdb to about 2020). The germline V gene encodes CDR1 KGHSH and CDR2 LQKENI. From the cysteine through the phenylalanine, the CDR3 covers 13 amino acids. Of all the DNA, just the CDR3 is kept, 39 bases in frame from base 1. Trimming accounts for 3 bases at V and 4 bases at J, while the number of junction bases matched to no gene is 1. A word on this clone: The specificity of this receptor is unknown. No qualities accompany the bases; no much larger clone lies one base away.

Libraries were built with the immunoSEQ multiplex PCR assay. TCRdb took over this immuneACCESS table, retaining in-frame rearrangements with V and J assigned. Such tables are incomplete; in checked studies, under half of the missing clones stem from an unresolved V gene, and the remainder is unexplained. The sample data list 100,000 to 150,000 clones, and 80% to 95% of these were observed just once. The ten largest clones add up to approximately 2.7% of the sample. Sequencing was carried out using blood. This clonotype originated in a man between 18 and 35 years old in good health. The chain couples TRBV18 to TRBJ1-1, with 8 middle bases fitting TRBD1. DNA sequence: TGTGCCAGCTCACCGCAGGGGGCCACTGAAGCTTTCTTT. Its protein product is CASSPQGATEAFF.